This TCR beta chain was identified during a study of CD8 T cells in ankylosing spondylitis. Broader study findings: A TCR beta motif of under ten highly homologous variants seemed to mark ankylosing spondylitis blood.

The V gene end was trimmed by 4 bases and the J gene end by 5 bases; junction bases not matched to a gene: 14. CDR3 length: 16 residues. Germline lookup yields CDR1 SGHKS and CDR2 YYEKEE (reference sequence). This clonotype was counted at least ten times. Its antigen is unidentified. TCRdb used MiXCR to reprocess the 5' RACE reads, holding one entry per CDR3 protein. The profile shows 800,000 to 900,000 distinct CDR3 sequences, 12% of them singletons. The clonotype comes from a male donor with ankylosing spondylitis. Specimen: blood, either unsorted or a sorted T cell fraction (not recorded which). This chain connects TRBV5-5 to TRBJ1-2; 7 positions agree with TRBD1. The CDR3 here is CASSPQPWDRPYGYTF. CDR3 DNA: TGTGCCAGCAGCCCCCAGCCCTGGGACAGACCTTATGGCTACACCTTC.